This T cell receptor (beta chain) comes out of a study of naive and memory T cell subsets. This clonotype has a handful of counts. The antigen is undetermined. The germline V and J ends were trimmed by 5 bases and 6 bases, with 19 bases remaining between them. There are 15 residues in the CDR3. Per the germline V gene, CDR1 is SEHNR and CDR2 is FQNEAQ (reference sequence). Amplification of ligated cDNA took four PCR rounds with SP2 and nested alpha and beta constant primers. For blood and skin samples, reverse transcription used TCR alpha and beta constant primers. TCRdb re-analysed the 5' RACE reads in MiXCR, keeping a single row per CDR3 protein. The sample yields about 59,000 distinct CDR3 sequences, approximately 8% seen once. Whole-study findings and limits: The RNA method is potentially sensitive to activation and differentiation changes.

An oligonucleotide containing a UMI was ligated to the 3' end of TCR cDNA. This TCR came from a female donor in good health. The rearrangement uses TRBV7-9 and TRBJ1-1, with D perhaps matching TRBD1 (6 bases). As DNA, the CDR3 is TGTGCCAGCAGCAAACGACAGGACTGGAGTCCTGAAGCTTTCTTT. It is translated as CASSKRQDWSPEAFF.